This TCR beta chain was captured by sequencing in a study of blood T cell repertoires in COVID-19. Study in general: Collection of acute and convalescent COVID-19 samples took place in the United States, Italy and Spain. Sample material is recorded as cDNA or gDNA derived from T cells, B-cell-depleted T cells, or PBMCs.

V was shortened by 1 base and J by 3 bases, with 10 bases between the two germline ends. There are 14 residues in the CDR3. CDR1 MNHNS and CDR2 SASEGT come from the germline V gene. As processed by the authors: Researchers report that nucleated cell counts were estimated from reference gene primer amplification. The protocol was immunoSEQ multiplex PCR, while the TCRdb copy is restricted to in-frame clones and leaves out a portion. That table supplies the V and J calls and clone size; D and trimming were determined from the DNA. This sample has about 170,000 clones; approximately 90% occur once, and the top ten carry roughly 2%.

This sequence joins TRBV6-1 and TRBJ2-7; tentative D call: TRBD2 (6 bases). This TCR came from a man between 50 and 59 years old who had recovered from COVID-19. The sample consisted of peripheral blood. The CDR3 nucleotides are TGTGCCAGCAGTGAAGGGCAGGGACTCTACGAGCAGTACTTC. Translating it yields CASSEGQGLYEQYF.